The 16 T cell receptor beta chains below all came from one sample that was sequenced in a study of T cells in Graves' hyperthyroidism and ophthalmopathy. Amplification of TCR beta CDR3 regions was performed using RNA transcripts as template. TCR CDR3 regions were first amplified by RT-PCR with HTBI primers. TCRdb re-derived calls from the multiplex PCR reads in MiXCR, one entry per CDR3 protein. The profile shows about 610,000 distinct CDR3 sequences, about a sixth of them singletons. Sequencing input: blood. The receptors shown here come from a woman aged 40 to 50 with Graves' ophthalmopathy.

The rearrangement links TRBV19 to TRBJ2-7; 7 nucleotides match TRBD2. This CDR3 is 14 amino acids long. Looked up from germline, CDR1 is LNHDA and CDR2 is SQIVND (reference sequence). Trimming cost V 6 bases and J 2 bases; bases outside gene matches: 7. In DNA, the CDR3 is TGTGCCAGTAGCCGCGGACTAGGGCCCTACGAGCAGTACTTC. This codes for CASSRGLGPYEQYF.

In regard to this clonotype: One end of the junction is discordant with germline, which a read error may explain. This chain links TRBV29-1 with TRBJ2-7; 10 positions match TRBD1. This CDR3 comprises 12 residues. Germline lookup yields CDR1 SQVTM and CDR2 ANQGSEA. CDR3 DNA: TGCAGCGTTGAGGGACAGGGGTACGAGCAGCACTTC. Its protein is CSVEGQGYEQHF.

By share, this clonotype ranks as medium-sized. V and J are TRBV5-1 and TRBJ2-1; TRBD1 or TRBD2 may be the D gene (5 bases each). Per the germline V gene, CDR1 is SGHRS and CDR2 is YFSETQ. Trimming shortened V by 0 bases and J by 7 bases, and 17 bases separated the two germline ends. The CDR3 covers 16 residues. CDR3 residues: CASSLEQQARGNEQFF. CDR3 coding DNA: TGCGCCAGCAGCTTGGAGCAGCAGGCGAGGGGAAATGAGCAGTTCTTC.

The rearrangement links TRBV6-1 to TRBJ1-1; 8 bases are a match to TRBD1. The trim removed 7 bases at V and 2 bases at J, leaving 12 bases unmatched. CDR1 is MNHNS, CDR2 SASEGT, per germline. This CDR3 has 16 residues. Here the CDR3 reads CASNNPRTGGNTEAFF. The CDR3 nucleotides are TGTGCCAGCAACAACCCCCGAACAGGGGGTAACACTGAAGCTTTCTTT.

This clonotype has only a few counts. The chain couples TRBV7-9 to TRBJ1-2; D is unresolved. The germline gives CDR1 SEHNR, CDR2 FQNEAQ (reference sequence). The CDR3 loop spans 12 amino acids. The V end lost 4 bases, the J end lost 5 bases, and 8 bases lay between the germline ends. The CDR3 loop is CASSYRTYGYTF. The CDR3 region has the DNA TGTGCCAGCAGCTACCGGACTTATGGCTACACCTTC.

In this sample, this clonotype turned up a few times. The genes are TRBV20-1 and TRBJ1-5, with D unclear. The germline V and J ends were trimmed by 4 bases and 4 bases, with 17 bases remaining between them. This CDR3 is 15 amino acids long. Germline V gene data show CDR1 as DFQATT and CDR2 as SNEGSKA (reference sequence). CDR3 loop: CSAKVGSSANQPQHF. CDR3 coding DNA: TGCAGTGCTAAGGTGGGAAGTTCAGCTAATCAGCCCCAGCATTTT.

The table lists this clonotype with many counts. This chain connects TRBV5-1 to TRBJ1-1; 9 positions match TRBD1. This CDR3 has 16 amino acids. Germline V gene data show CDR1 as SGHRS and CDR2 as YFSETQ. V shed 3 bases, J shed 0 bases, and the junction held 6 bases outside the gene matches. CDR3: CASSSGQGLMNTEAFF. The CDR3 DNA sequence: TGCGCCAGCAGCTCGGGACAGGGTCTTATGAACACTGAAGCTTTCTTT.

The V gene is TRBV28, the J gene TRBJ1-4; D remains unclear. V gave up 8 bases and J gave up 0 bases, with 7 bases separating them. CDR3 length: 13 amino acids. Germline CDR1 reads MDHEN; CDR2 reads SYDVKM. The chain's CDR3 is CASRLATNEKLFF. The DNA for the CDR3 is TGTGCCAGCCGACTAGCAACTAATGAAAAACTGTTTTTT.

As for this clonotype: The junction differs from germline at one of its ends, possibly a read error. The gene calls are TRBV7-2 and TRBJ2-4, with 7 bases identical to TRBD2. Germline CDR1 SGHTA, CDR2 FQGNSA. The CDR3 spans 16 residues. CDR3 nucleotides: TGTGCCAGCGGCTTATGGGGGGGTACAGCCAAAAACATTCAGTACTTC. Amino acids: CASGLWGGTAKNIQYF.

This clonotype was detected a few times. The chain couples TRBV15 to TRBJ1-2; D is unclear. In germline, CDR1 is LNHNV, CDR2 YYDKDF (reference sequence). V was cut by 0 bases and J by 4 bases, with 6 bases left in between. The length of the CDR3 is 13 residues. The CDR3 reads CATSRDKAYGYTF. CDR3 sequence (DNA): TGTGCCACCAGCAGAGATAAAGCCTATGGCTACACCTTC.

This clonotype occurred many times. The chain has TRBV28 and TRBJ2-1, with unresolved D. Trimming took off 7 bases at V and 3 bases at J, with 13 bases between the two ends. Per the germline V gene, CDR1 is MDHEN and CDR2 is SYDVKM. The CDR3 is made up of 14 amino acids. CDR3 protein: CASTSATIYNEQFF. The CDR3 DNA sequence: TGTGCCAGCACCTCTGCTACTATCTACAATGAGCAGTTCTTC.

This clonotype was detected ten times or more. The chain employs TRBV29-1 and TRBJ1-1; 7 bases agree with TRBD1. The CDR3 loop spans 12 amino acids. Germline loops: CDR1 SQVTM, CDR2 ANQGSEA. The trim removed 4 bases at V and 5 bases at J, leaving 4 bases unmatched. CDR3 residues: CSVGRGPTEAFF. The CDR3 region has the DNA TGCAGCGTTGGGAGGGGGCCAACTGAAGCTTTCTTT.

The V gene is TRBV4-1, the J gene TRBJ2-2; TRBD1 might be the D (5 bases). The ends were cut back, 1 base at V and 2 bases at J, with 8 bases in the middle. The CDR3 loop spans 15 amino acids. The V gene's germline CDR1 is MGHRA and CDR2 YSYEKL. The CDR3 bases are TGCGCCAGCAGCCAAGCGCAGGGTAACACCGGGGAGCTGTTTTTT. Translation: CASSQAQGNTGELFF.

The sample holds many counts of this clonotype. This chain links TRBV11-2 with TRBJ2-2, with 9 bases that match TRBD2. This CDR3 spans 16 amino acids. Germline V gene sequence: CDR1 SGHAT, CDR2 FQNNGV. Trimming removed 4 bases from V and 8 bases from J; junction bases left unmatched: 11. DNA of the CDR3: TGTGCCAGCAGCTCAGAAATTGGACTAGCGAGGGGGGAGCTGTTTTTT. This encodes CASSSEIGLARGELFF.

J is TRBJ1-5 and V is TRBV29-1; 8 bases line up with TRBD1. Losses at the gene ends were 7 bases for V and 4 bases for J; bases not matched to a gene: 6. Germline assignment: CDR1 SQVTM and CDR2 ANQGSEA. CDR3 length: 13 amino acids. In DNA form, the CDR3 reads TGCAGCGCCAAGACAGGGGAAAATCAGCCCCAGCATTTT. Translated: CSAKTGENQPQHF.

This clonotype was found many times. The chain employs TRBV27 and TRBJ2-1; weak D call: TRBD2 (6 bases). V was cut by 5 bases and J by 5 bases, with 16 bases left in between. The CDR3 is made up of 15 amino acids. CDR1 and CDR2 from the germline V gene are MNHEY and SMNVEV (reference sequence). This chain's CDR3 is CASSRWLAPNNEQFF. The CDR3 coding sequence is TGTGCCAGCAGTCGGTGGCTAGCGCCAAACAATGAGCAGTTCTTC.